This record concerns one T cell receptor beta chain sequence. Its specificity is not known. Sequencing of TCR beta covered CD8+ and CD4+ T cells obtained from blood. FACS was used to enrich TEMRA cells, whereas the CD8+ and CD4+ T cells were obtained by negative isolation. The data stem from a study of CD8 T cells in Susac syndrome. Findings of the study overall: The CD4+ T cell repertoires in Susac syndrome were not clonally expanded.

With random hexamers, roughly 0.45 to 1 ug RNA was reverse transcribed. Across 54 Vbeta and 13 Jbeta, TCR beta CDR3 was amplified with immunoSEQ multiplex PCR. One entry per CDR3 protein, called by TCRdb with MiXCR from the immunoSEQ multiplex PCR reads. The table shows about 180,000 distinct CDR3 sequences, with just under 95% occurring only once. The specimen was CD4+ T cells from PBMCs. The TCR originated in a human donor with Susac syndrome.

In DNA, the CDR3 is TGTGCCAGCAGCTTCATTTCTAGCGTCACCGGGGAGCTGTTTTTT. Translated: CASSFISSVTGELFF. The V call is TRBV13, the J call TRBJ2-2; a possible D gene is TRBD2 (6 bases). Trimming took 3 bases from V and 4 from J, leaving 12 bases between them. Per germline, CDR1 PRHDT and CDR2 FYEKMQ (reference sequence). The CDR3 sequence is 15 residues long. Full variable domain (missing parts from reference TRBV13 and TRBJ2-2): AAGVIQSPRHLIKEKRETATLKCYPIPRHDTVYWYQQGPGQDPQFLISFYEKMQSDKGSIPDRFSAQQFSDYHSELNMSSLELGDSALYFCASSFISSVTGELFFGEGSRLTVL.